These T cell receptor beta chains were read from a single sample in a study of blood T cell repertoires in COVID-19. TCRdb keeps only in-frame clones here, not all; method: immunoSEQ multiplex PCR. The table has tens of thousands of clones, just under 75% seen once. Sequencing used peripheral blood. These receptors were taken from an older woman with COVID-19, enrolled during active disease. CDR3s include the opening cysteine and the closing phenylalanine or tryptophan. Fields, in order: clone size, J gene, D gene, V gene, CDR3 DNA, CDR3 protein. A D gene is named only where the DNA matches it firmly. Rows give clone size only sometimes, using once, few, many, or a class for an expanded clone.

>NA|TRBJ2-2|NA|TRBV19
TGTGCCAGCAGACCCAGCCCAGGGAAGGTGGGGACCGGGGAGCTGTTTTTT
CASRPSPGKVGTGELFF
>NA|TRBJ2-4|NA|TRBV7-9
TGTGCCAGCAGCTCCCTCGAAAACATTCAGTACTTC
CASSSLENIQYF
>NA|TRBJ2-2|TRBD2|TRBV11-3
TGTGCCAGCAGCTTAGTACGGCTAGCGGGAGGAACCGGGGAGCTGTTTTTT
CASSLVRLAGGTGELFF
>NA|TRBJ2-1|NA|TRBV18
TGTGCCAGCTCATCATCACAGGGTAGAGAGCAGTTCTTC
CASSSSQGREQFF
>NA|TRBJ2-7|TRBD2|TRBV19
TGTGCCAGTAGTATGGGACTAGCGGGGTACGAGCAGTACTTC
CASSMGLAGYEQYF
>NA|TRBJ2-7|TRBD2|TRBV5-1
TGCGCCAGCAGCACCGGAGGGACTACATCCTACGAGCAGTACTTC
CASSTGGTTSYEQYF
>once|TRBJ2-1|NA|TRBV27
TGTGCCAGCAGTTGGTGGGACCGGGGGAGATATGAGCAGTTCTTC
CASSWWDRGRYEQFF
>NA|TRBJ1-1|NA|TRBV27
TGTGCCAGCAGTAAAAGAGGACTGACCACTGGAACTGAAGCTTTCTTT
CASSKRGLTTGTEAFF
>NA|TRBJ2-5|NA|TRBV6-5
TGTGCCAGCAGTCCCTCAGGGGGGCAAGAGACCCAGTACTTC
CASSPSGGQETQYF
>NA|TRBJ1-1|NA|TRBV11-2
TGTGCCAGCAGCTTCCCTCGAAGGGGCCCCCAACAGGGTTGGACTGAAGCTTTCTTT
CASSFPRRGPQQGWTEAFF
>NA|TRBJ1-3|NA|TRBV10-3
TGTGCCATCGGTTCCGGAGACACCATATATTTT
CAIGSGDTIYF
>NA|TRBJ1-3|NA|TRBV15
TGTGCCACCAGCATTCCTGGAGGTTCTGGAAACACCATATATTTT
CATSIPGGSGNTIYF
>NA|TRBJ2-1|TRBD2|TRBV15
TGTGCCACCAGCAGAGCCGCCCGACTAGCGCAAAGGGGCAGTGAGCAGTTCTTC
CATSRAARLAQRGSEQFF
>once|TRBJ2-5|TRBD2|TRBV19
TGTGCCAGTAGTATGGGGGGGACCGATCAAGAGACCCAGTACTTC
CASSMGGTDQETQYF
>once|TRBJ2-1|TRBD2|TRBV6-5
TGTGCCAGCTCCCTAGCGGGACTAGCGGGAAATGAGCAGTTCTTC
CASSLAGLAGNEQFF
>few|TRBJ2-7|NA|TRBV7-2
TGTGCCAGCAGCTTAGCTGCTAGCTCCTACGAGCAGTACTTC
CASSLAASSYEQYF
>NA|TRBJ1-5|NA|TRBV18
TGTGCCAGCTCACCTGAATGGAGTAGGAGCAATCAGCCCCAGCATTTT
CASSPEWSRSNQPQHF
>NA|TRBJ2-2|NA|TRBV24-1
TGTGCCACCAGTGATCCTTGGTCGGGCGGGGAGCTGTTTTTT
CATSDPWSGGELFF
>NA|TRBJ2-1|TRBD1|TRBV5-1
TGCGCCAGCAGCTTCGGGCAGGGGGCCGGCAATGAGCAGTTCTTC
CASSFGQGAGNEQFF
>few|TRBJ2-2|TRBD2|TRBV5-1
TGCGCCAGCAGCTTCCAACTAGCGGGGCTGAACACCGGGGAGCTGTTTTTT
CASSFQLAGLNTGELFF